The 13 T cell receptor beta chains given below trace back to one sample, sequenced in a study of cytomegalovirus exposure and HLA in healthy donors. The PCR made use of 60 Vbeta and 13 Jbeta primers. Only in-frame clones appear in the TCRdb table, and some are missing; sequencing was by immunoSEQ multiplex PCR. The sample lists roughly 140,000 clones; over 75% were seen once. Material for sequencing was PBMCs. The receptor set was obtained from a man between 25 and 39 years old in good health and CMV-seropositive.

The V gene is TRBV5-6, the J gene TRBJ2-7, with 7 positions matching TRBD2. J was trimmed by 1 base and V by 0 bases; bases with no gene match: 4. The CDR3 is 15 residues long. Germline-derived CDR1 and CDR2 are SGHDT and YYEEEE. This CDR3 is CASSLEGGASYEQYF. CDR3 coding DNA: TGTGCCAGCAGCTTGGAGGGAGGGGCGTCCTACGAGCAGTACTTC.

The chain combines TRBV15 with TRBJ2-5; D is undetermined. Germline CDR1 and CDR2: LNHNV and YYDKDF (reference sequence). Trimming removed 0 bases from V and 1 base from J, with 9 bases in between. The CDR3 is 15 residues long. The CDR3 loop reads CATSRDGQRQETQYF. CDR3 nucleotide sequence: TGTGCCACCAGCAGAGATGGCCAGCGCCAAGAGACCCAGTACTTC.

The gene calls are TRBV5-6 and TRBJ1-5; possibly TRBD1 for D (5 bases). The V gene lost 2 bases and the J gene lost 6 bases, with 15 bases spanning the gap. Per the germline V gene, CDR1 is SGHDT and CDR2 is YYEEEE. The length of the CDR3 is 15 residues. The CDR3 reads CASSFSQGLVQPQHF. In DNA form, the CDR3 reads TGTGCCAGCAGCTTTTCGCAGGGTCTCGTTCAGCCCCAGCATTTT.

The V gene is TRBV7-2, the J gene TRBJ2-5, with 8 bases aligning to TRBD2. This CDR3 is 16 amino acids long. Germline V gene lookup returns CDR1 SGHTA and CDR2 FQGNSA. V lost 5 bases to trimming and J lost 1 base; unmatched junction nucleotides: 9. This CDR3 is CASSHAGTSGQETQYF. The CDR3 bases are TGTGCCAGCAGCCACGCGGGGACTAGTGGCCAAGAGACCCAGTACTTC.

The gene calls are TRBV2 and TRBJ2-7; 7 nucleotides match TRBD1. Germline V gene lookup returns CDR1 SNHLY and CDR2 FYNNEI. The V and J ends lost 11 bases and 5 bases, in that order; junction bases with no gene match: 6. This CDR3 has 11 residues. The CDR3 DNA sequence: TGTGCCCACAGGGGTGGCAACGAGCAGTACTTC. It translates to CAHRGGNEQYF.

The chain has TRBV19 and TRBJ1-3; D is unclear. Per the germline V gene, CDR1 is LNHDA and CDR2 is SQIVND (reference sequence). The V and J ends lost 8 bases and 0 bases respectively, with 8 bases between them. The CDR3 totals 13 residues. CDR3 amino acids: CASEPGSGNTIYF. CDR3 coding DNA: TGTGCCAGTGAGCCAGGCTCTGGAAACACCATATATTTT. Based on the CDR3 plus reference TRBV19 and TRBJ1-3, the full variable domain is DGGITQSPKYLFRKEGQNVTLSCEQNLNHDAMYWYRQDPGQGLRLIYYSQIVNDFQKGDIAEGYSVSREKKESFPLTVTSAQKNPTAFYLCASEPGSGNTIYFGEGSWLTVV.

This clone was seen a few times. The J gene is TRBJ2-7, the V gene TRBV27; perhaps TRBD2 as D (5 bases). V dropped 2 bases and J dropped 0 bases, with 8 bases sitting between them. Germline assignment: CDR1 MNHEY and CDR2 SMNVEV (reference sequence). This CDR3 spans 14 amino acids. CDR3 protein: CASSLLGASYEQYF. CDR3 bases: TGTGCCAGCAGTTTACTGGGAGCCTCCTACGAGCAGTACTTC.

In regard to this clone: The sample has other DNA sequences that encode this CDR3 too. The rearrangement joins TRBV5-1 to TRBJ2-7, with TRBD2 matching 9 bases. V gave up 0 bases and J gave up 4 bases; unmatched junction bases: 5. The CDR3 is made up of 15 amino acids. CDR1 is SGHRS and CDR2 is YFSETQ in the germline V gene. CDR3 amino acids: CASSLGLAASYEQYF. In DNA form, the CDR3 reads TGCGCCAGCAGCTTGGGACTAGCGGCTTCATACGAGCAGTACTTC.

This chain joins TRBV6-5 and TRBJ2-5; D might be TRBD2 (6 bases). Trimming removed 0 bases from V and 4 bases from J, with 6 bases in between. The germline V gene has CDR1 MNHEY and CDR2 SVGAGI. The CDR3 covers 13 residues. In nucleotides, the CDR3 is TGTGCCAGCAGTTACTCGGAGGGAGAGACCCAGTACTTC. As protein: CASSYSEGETQYF.

V is TRBV5-1 and J is TRBJ2-7; TRBD2 agrees at 13 bases. Germline CDR1 and CDR2: SGHRS and YFSETQ. With V trimmed by 2 bases and J by 5 bases, 4 bases remained unmatched. This CDR3 is 15 amino acids long. CDR3 region: CASSFRLAGGNEQYF. The DNA for the CDR3 is TGCGCCAGCAGCTTCAGACTAGCGGGGGGTAACGAGCAGTACTTC.

The V and J genes are TRBV5-8 and TRBJ1-4, with D tentatively TRBD1 (6 bases). Germline V gene sequence: CDR1 SGHTS, CDR2 YDEGEE. Trimming took off 0 bases at V and 4 bases at J, with 19 bases between the two ends. The CDR3 contains 18 residues. The CDR3: CASSLGVLQGASNEKLFF. DNA of the CDR3: TGTGCCAGCAGCTTGGGGGTCTTACAGGGAGCGAGTAATGAAAAACTGTTTTTT.

V usage is TRBV7-2 and J usage is TRBJ2-3; 9 bases are shared with TRBD2. J lost 2 bases, V lost 4 bases, and 7 bases had no gene match. Germline CDR1 SGHTA, CDR2 FQGNSA. There are 16 residues in the CDR3. For the CDR3, the DNA is TGTGCCAGCAGCTCGGGACTAGCCGGACTCACAGATACGCAGTATTTT. Amino acid sequence: CASSSGLAGLTDTQYF.

V and J are TRBV7-2 and TRBJ2-6; no definite D call. V was shortened by 5 bases and J by 2 bases, with 16 bases between the two germline ends. The CDR3 totals 17 residues. The germline V gene has CDR1 SGHTA and CDR2 FQGNSA. For the CDR3, the DNA is TGTGCCAGCAGCCCCCAGTCAGCGATACCTGGGGCCAACGTCCTGACTTTC. It specifies CASSPQSAIPGANVLTF.